The 9 T cell receptor beta chains listed next were all sequenced from one sample in a study of shared clonotypes between healthy human individuals. TCRdb's table, derived via immunoSEQ multiplex PCR, lists solely in-frame clones and lacks some. The top ten hold approximately 0.4% of the sample, which has approximately 1.5 million clones, approximately 98.5% seen once. Sample: naive CD4+ T cells sorted from blood. Documented subset: CD45RA+ positively selected. These receptors all stem from a man younger than 45 in good health.

The chain recombines TRBV28 with TRBJ2-7, with D tentatively TRBD1 (6 bases). Trimming stripped 4 bases from V and 3 bases from J, with 16 bases between. The CDR3 is made up of 15 amino acids. Germline assignment: CDR1 MDHEN and CDR2 SYDVKM. CDR3 nucleotide sequence: TGTGCCAGCAGTTACGATTGGCAGGGGCTCTACGAGCAGTACTTC. Protein sequence: CASSYDWQGLYEQYF.

The CDR3 nucleotides read TGTGCCAGCAGCGCAACCGGGACAGGGTTAATGGATGAGCAGTTCTTC. Translated: CASSATGTGLMDEQFF. The chain couples TRBV9 to TRBJ2-1, with 9 nucleotides matching TRBD1. The CDR3 spans 16 residues. Losses at the gene ends were 3 bases for V and 8 bases for J; bases not matched to a gene: 12. Per the germline V gene, CDR1 is SGDLS and CDR2 is YYNGEE. The full variable domain, with the rest looked up from reference TRBV9 and TRBJ2-1, is DSGVTQTPKHLITATGQRVTLRCSPRSGDLSVYWYQQSLDQGLQFLIQYYNGEERAKGNILERFSAQQFPDLHSELNLSSLELGDSALYFCASSATGTGLMDEQFFGPGTRLTVL.

The CDR3 spells CASSLALREATYEQYF. The CDR3 nucleotides read TGTGCCAGCAGCTTAGCGCTTCGGGAAGCTACCTACGAGCAGTACTTC. V and J are TRBV7-6 and TRBJ2-7; weak D call: TRBD2 (5 bases). CDR3 length equals 16 residues. V dropped 0 bases and J dropped 2 bases, with 14 bases sitting between them. CDR1 SGHVS and CDR2 FNYEAQ come from the germline V gene.

This chain uses TRBV28 with TRBJ2-7; the D gene is possibly TRBD2 (6 bases). The V end lost 6 bases, the J end lost 4 bases, and 19 bases lay between the germline ends. In germline, CDR1 is MDHEN, CDR2 SYDVKM. CDR3 length: 15 amino acids. CDR3: CASSSPGLIRYEQYF. The CDR3 nucleotides read TGTGCCAGCAGCTCCCCGGGACTTATACGATACGAGCAGTACTTC.

V gene TRBV7-9 combines with J gene TRBJ2-5; D unresolved. The length of the CDR3 is 15 residues. From germline, CDR1 is SEHNR and CDR2 FQNEAQ (reference sequence). Trimming stripped 1 base from V and 1 base from J, with 10 bases between. CDR3: CASSLGDAGQETQYF. CDR3 nucleotide sequence: TGTGCCAGCAGCTTAGGAGATGCCGGCCAAGAGACCCAGTACTTC.

This chain connects TRBV28 to TRBJ1-5; 7 bases are a match to TRBD1. This CDR3 comprises 14 residues. Germline V gene lookup returns CDR1 MDHEN and CDR2 SYDVKM. The trim removed 7 bases at V and 3 bases at J, leaving 6 bases unmatched. The CDR3 DNA follows: TGTGCCAGCACCAGGGGGGACAACAATCAGCCCCAGCATTTT. Translation gives CASTRGDNNQPQHF.

Details on this clone: The same CDR3 arises from other DNA sequences in this sample as well. The chain combines TRBV9 with TRBJ1-4; D is perhaps TRBD1 (6 bases). V dropped 3 bases and J dropped 8 bases, with 14 bases sitting between them. This CDR3 is built from 14 residues. Germline CDR1 and CDR2: SGDLS and YYNGEE. CDR3 amino acids: CASSATGSGEKLFF. CDR3 DNA sequence: TGTGCCAGCAGCGCCACAGGGTCTGGAGAAAAACTGTTTTTT.

This chain joins TRBV5-5 and TRBJ1-5; 7 nucleotides line up with TRBD1. Germline CDR1 and CDR2: SGHKS and YYEKEE (reference sequence). J lost 6 bases, V lost 0 bases, and 9 bases had no gene match. The CDR3 spans 16 residues. CDR3 sequence (DNA): TGTGCCAGCAGCTTGGGGGGACAGAGCCCGGGTCAGCCCCAGCATTTT. The encoded protein is CASSLGGQSPGQPQHF.

The V gene is TRBV5-5, the J gene TRBJ2-1; TRBD2 aligns across 10 bases. J was trimmed by 3 bases and V by 4 bases; bases with no gene match: 4. This CDR3 spans 15 amino acids. Germline CDR1 is SGHKS and CDR2 is YYEKEE (reference sequence). CDR3 sequence (DNA): TGTGCCAGCAGCGACACTAGCGGGAACTACAATGAGCAGTTCTTC. Translating it yields CASSDTSGNYNEQFF.